Presented here are 13 T cell receptor beta chains from one specimen sequenced in a study of shared clonotypes between healthy human individuals (dated by TCRdb to between 2020 and 2021). Library method: the immunoSEQ multiplex PCR assay. This immuneACCESS table, as held by TCRdb, lists in-frame sequences with V and J called but not all clones. Of the missing ones, under half trace to an unresolved V gene in checked studies; the others have no known cause. Here the sample has 400,000 to 600,000 clones; 75% to 85% occur a single time. The ten largest make up about 13% of the sample. What was sequenced was PBMCs. The receptors were gathered from a middle-aged woman in good health. Some clones in this sample may be carry-over from other donors' samples.

The V call is TRBV27, the J call TRBJ2-7; 13 bases are shared with TRBD2. Germline loops: CDR1 MNHEY, CDR2 SMNVEV (reference sequence). Unmatched junction bases numbered 8, after V lost 3 bases and J lost 0 bases. This CDR3 is built from 18 residues. CDR3 sequence reads: CASSFGGLAGRGSYEQYF. The CDR3, as DNA: TGTGCCAGCAGTTTCGGGGGACTAGCGGGAAGGGGCTCCTACGAGCAGTACTTC.

V gene TRBV7-2 combines with J gene TRBJ1-4; D possibly corresponds to TRBD1 (6 bases). CDR3 length equals 15 residues. Trimming shortened V by 1 base and J by 8 bases, and 14 bases separated the two germline ends. Germline V gene data show CDR1 as SGHTA and CDR2 as FQGNSA. The chain's CDR3 is CASSLDLQGKEKLFF. The CDR3 DNA reads as TGTGCCAGCAGCTTAGACCTCCAGGGGAAAGAAAAACTGTTTTTT.

This clone showed up just once. The chain employs TRBV4-1 and TRBJ1-5, with D possibly being TRBD1 (6 bases). The CDR3 loop spans 15 amino acids. Looked up from germline, CDR1 is MGHRA and CDR2 is YSYEKL. V was cut by 1 base and J by 7 bases, with 14 bases left in between. The CDR3 DNA is TGCGCCAGCAGCCAAGGAGGACAGTCGCGACAGCCCCAGCATTTT. It specifies CASSQGGQSRQPQHF.

The gene calls are TRBV6-1 and TRBJ2-3; 10 bases line up with TRBD2. The germline CDR1 and CDR2 sequences are MNHNS and SASEGT. V lost 7 bases and J lost 2; bases outside the gene matches: 3. The CDR3 contains 14 residues. CDR3 sequence reads: CASTSGGYTDTQYF. Here the CDR3 DNA reads TGTGCCAGCACTAGCGGGGGATACACAGATACGCAGTATTTT.

J is TRBJ2-1 and V is TRBV15; 7 bases are a match to TRBD2. There are 18 residues in the CDR3. CDR1 is LNHNV and CDR2 is YYDKDF in the germline V gene (reference sequence). With V trimmed by 0 bases and J by 3 bases, 11 bases remained unmatched. The CDR3 here is CATSRDLSVLASYNEQFF. CDR3 nucleotides: TGTGCCACCAGCAGAGACCTATCGGTACTAGCGAGCTACAATGAGCAGTTCTTC.

This clone was recorded a few times. The germline gene is not matched at one end of the junction; a read error may be the cause. The genes are TRBV18 and TRBJ2-1, with D possibly being TRBD2 (6 bases). Germline-derived CDR1 and CDR2 are KGHSH and LQKENI. The CDR3 runs 14 residues. CDR3 sequence reads: CASSPRDSLNEQFF. CDR3 nucleotides: TGTGCCAGCTCCCCACGGGACTCCCTCAATGAGCAGTTCTTC.

The CDR3 spells CASSLAGGVVDEQFF. The CDR3 DNA is TGTGCCAGCTCCTTGGCGGGAGGTGTCGTCGATGAGCAGTTCTTC. This chain joins TRBV18 and TRBJ2-1, with 8 positions matching TRBD2. Germline CDR1 is KGHSH and CDR2 is LQKENI. There are 15 residues in the CDR3. V lost 6 bases to trimming and J lost 8 bases; unmatched junction nucleotides: 12.

This clone occurred once. The chain uses TRBV28 and TRBJ2-7; TRBD1 agrees at 9 bases. V dropped 6 bases and J dropped 2; count of bases not matched to a gene: 8. Germline lookup yields CDR1 MDHEN and CDR2 SYDVKM. The CDR3 totals 15 residues. CDR3 sequence: CASSTGTGFPYEQYF. The CDR3 nucleotides are TGTGCCAGCAGCACCGGGACAGGGTTCCCCTACGAGCAGTACTTC.

This sequence joins TRBV19 and TRBJ2-2, with TRBD2 identical over 7 bases. Trimming at V came to 3 bases and at J to 5 bases, leaving 9 bases not matched to a gene. The CDR3 has 16 residues. Germline CDR1 LNHDA, CDR2 SQIVND (reference sequence). The CDR3 spells CASSMQRLAQTGELFF. In DNA, the CDR3 is TGTGCCAGTAGTATGCAGCGACTAGCCCAAACCGGGGAGCTGTTTTTT.

The V and J genes are TRBV5-1 and TRBJ2-2; no definite D call. The V gene lost 0 bases and the J gene lost 5 bases, with 11 bases spanning the gap. Per germline, CDR1 SGHRS and CDR2 YFSETQ. This CDR3 is built from 15 residues. CDR3: CASSLEGPWTGELFF. Written as DNA, the CDR3 is TGCGCCAGCAGCTTGGAAGGACCTTGGACCGGGGAGCTGTTTTTT.

The CDR3 sequence: CASSVFWGNTEAFF. The CDR3 DNA reads as TGTGCCAGCAGTGTTTTTTGGGGGAACACTGAAGCTTTCTTT. The chain carries TRBV2 and TRBJ1-1; D ambiguous. Germline CDR1 SNHLY, CDR2 FYNNEI. V was shortened by 4 bases and J by 1 base, with 10 bases between the two germline ends. The CDR3 spans 14 residues.

The V call is TRBV7-9, the J call TRBJ1-1; 10 bases align to TRBD1. Germline CDR1 and CDR2: SEHNR and FQNEAQ (reference sequence). The trim removed 5 bases at V and 3 bases at J, leaving 6 bases unmatched. This CDR3 is built from 15 residues. The CDR3, as DNA: TGTGCCAGCAGCGTCGACAGGGGGCAGGACACTGAAGCTTTCTTT. This sequence encodes CASSVDRGQDTEAFF.

The sample holds a few counts of this clone. The rearrangement links TRBV2 to TRBJ1-2; D gene ambiguous. In germline, CDR1 is SNHLY, CDR2 FYNNEI. CDR3 length: 11 amino acids. Trimming stripped 5 bases from V and 4 bases from J, with 5 bases between. The CDR3 reads CASSPSYGYTF. CDR3 DNA sequence: TGTGCCAGCAGTCCAAGCTATGGCTACACCTTC. Full variable domain (missing parts from reference TRBV2 and TRBJ1-2): EPEVTQTPSHQVTQMGQEVILRCVPISNHLYFYWYRQILGQKVEFLVSFYNNEISEKSEIFDDQFSVERPDGSNFTLKIRSTKLEDSAMYFCASSPSYGYTFGSGTRLTVV.